The entry that follows covers one T cell receptor beta chain sequence. Its antigen is undetermined. Sequence at one end of the junction differs from germline and may be a read error. Primers included in the PCR were 60 Vbeta and 13 Jbeta primers. Profiling relied on immunoSEQ multiplex PCR, and the TCRdb table lists in-frame clones only, not all of them. Of about 120,000 clones in the sample, about three fifths were seen once. This CDR3 spans 14 amino acids. Germline-derived CDR1 and CDR2 are MNHEY and SMNVEV (reference sequence). This specimen belongs to a study of cytomegalovirus exposure and HLA in healthy donors. Study information: Earlier results showed approximately 110 million unique TCR beta sequences derived from 150 million to 200 million T cells.

General study results and limits: A later analysis revealed that TCR association rates differed between HLA loci, peaking at DRB1 and bottoming out at HLA-C. Specificity of a few CMV-associated chains for CMV antigens was verified in vitro.

This clonotype originated in a man between 35 and 55 years old in good health and CMV-seropositive. The sequenced material came from PBMCs. V is TRBV27 and J is TRBJ2-3, with a weak D call TRBD2 (6 bases). The CDR3 is CASSERQLPTGLFF. DNA for the CDR3: TGTGCCAGCAGTGAGCGACAATTACCTACGGGACTCTTTTTT.